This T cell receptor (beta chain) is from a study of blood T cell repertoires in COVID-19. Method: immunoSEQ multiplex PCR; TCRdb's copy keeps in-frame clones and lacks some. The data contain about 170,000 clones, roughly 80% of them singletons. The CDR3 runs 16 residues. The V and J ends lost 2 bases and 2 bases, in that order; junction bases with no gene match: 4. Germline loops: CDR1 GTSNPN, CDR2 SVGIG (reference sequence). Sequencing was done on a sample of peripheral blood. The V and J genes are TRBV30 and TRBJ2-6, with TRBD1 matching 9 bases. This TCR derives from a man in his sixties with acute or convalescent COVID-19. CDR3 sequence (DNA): TGTGCCTGGAGTTTGAGGACAGGGGCTGGGGCCAACGTCCTGACTTTC. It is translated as CAWSLRTGAGANVLTF.